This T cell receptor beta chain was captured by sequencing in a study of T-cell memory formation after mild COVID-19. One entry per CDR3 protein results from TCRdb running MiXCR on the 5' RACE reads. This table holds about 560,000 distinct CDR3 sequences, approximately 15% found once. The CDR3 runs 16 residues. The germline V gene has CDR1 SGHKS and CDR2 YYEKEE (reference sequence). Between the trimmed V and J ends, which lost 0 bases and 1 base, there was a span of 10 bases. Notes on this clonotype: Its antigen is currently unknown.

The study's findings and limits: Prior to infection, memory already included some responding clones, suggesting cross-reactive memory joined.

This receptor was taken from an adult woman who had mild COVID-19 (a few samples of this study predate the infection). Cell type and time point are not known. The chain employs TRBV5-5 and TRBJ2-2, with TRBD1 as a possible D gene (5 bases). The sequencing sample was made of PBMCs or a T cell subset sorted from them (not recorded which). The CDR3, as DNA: TGTGCCAGCAGCTTGGCTTTTACAGGGAACACCGGGGAGCTGTTTTTT. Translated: CASSLAFTGNTGELFF.